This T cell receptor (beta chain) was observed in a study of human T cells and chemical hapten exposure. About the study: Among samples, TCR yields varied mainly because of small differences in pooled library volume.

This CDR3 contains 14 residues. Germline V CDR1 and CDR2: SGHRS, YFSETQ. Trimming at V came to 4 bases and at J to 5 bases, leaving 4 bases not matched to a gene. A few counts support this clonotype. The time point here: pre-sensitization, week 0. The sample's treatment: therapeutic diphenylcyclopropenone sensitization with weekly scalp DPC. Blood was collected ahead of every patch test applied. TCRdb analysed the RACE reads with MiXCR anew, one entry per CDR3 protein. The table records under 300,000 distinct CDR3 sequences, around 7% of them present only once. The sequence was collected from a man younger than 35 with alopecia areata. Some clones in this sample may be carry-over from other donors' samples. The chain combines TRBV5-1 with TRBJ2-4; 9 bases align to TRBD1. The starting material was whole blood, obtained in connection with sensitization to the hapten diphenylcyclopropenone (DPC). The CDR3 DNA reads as TGCGCCAGCAGCCCGGACAGGGGCGAAAACATTCAGTACTTC. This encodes CASSPDRGENIQYF.